The sequence of this TCR beta chain was determined in a study of T cell repertoires in cytomegalovirus infection. On the study more broadly: Recently identified HLA-C-restricted and well-studied HLA-B-restricted CMV epitopes were used. CMV infection plus the matching HLA type was flagged by public TCR beta signatures. Study results and caveats: Cumulative public TCR beta family frequency identified CMV carriers with the relevant HLA. Across the ex vivo response, the dominant clonotypes were HLA-C-restricted CMV-specific TCR beta clonotypes.

With respect to this clonotype: What it binds is unknown.

A single record per CDR3 protein comes from TCRdb applying MiXCR to the reads. The sample lists around 900,000 distinct CDR3 sequences; approximately 31% were seen once. The CDR3 length is 15 residues. Germline V lookup: CDR1 KGHDR, CDR2 SFDVKD. Trimming removed 9 bases from V and 2 bases from J, with 19 bases in between. Sequenced here: cultured CD8+ T cells from PBMCs, sampled from culture after CMV antigen stimulation. The chain uses TRBV24-1 and TRBJ2-7, with D perhaps given as TRBD1 or TRBD2 (5 bases each). The sequence came from a human donor in good health (CMV status not recorded). Some clones in this sample may be carry-over from other donors' samples. CDR3 in DNA: TGTGCCACCTTCCTCCTCACAGGACTCACCTACGAGCAGTACTTC. The encoded protein is CATFLLTGLTYEQYF.